Below, one TCR beta chain is given with its context. Its matching antigen is unknown. The data were obtained in a study of shared clonotypes between healthy human individuals. Trimming removed 8 bases from V and 2 bases from J; junction bases left unmatched: 5. This CDR3 has 15 amino acids. Germline V lookup: CDR1 MNHNY, CDR2 SVGAGI (reference sequence). Each cell subset's genomic DNA was divided evenly among several immunoSEQ plates. Each PCR replicate from the sorted subsets contained around 0.2 ug DNA, which is about 30,000 T cell genomes. Measured with immunoSEQ multiplex PCR; TCRdb has only the in-frame clones, and not every one. This sample has around 2.1 million clones, with approximately 94% found just once. General study points: Non-shared clonotypes had lower generation probabilities than those shared by all four donors. For naive CD4 cells, around 5% of clonotypes were shared across a handful of donors.

Terminally differentiated effector memory CD45RA+ cells were excluded by CCR7 positive selection of CD45RO-negative cells. The sequenced sample consisted of naive CD8+ T cells from PBMCs. The source is a man aged 18 to 30 in good health. Some clones in this sample may be carry-over from other donors' samples. The chain couples TRBV6-6 to TRBJ2-5; 13 positions match TRBD2. DNA for the CDR3: TGTGCCAGCGGGTTACTAGCGGGAGGGCAAGAGACCCAGTACTTC. It encodes CASGLLAGGQETQYF.